The 15 T cell receptor beta chains below all came from one sample that was sequenced in a study of T cells after yellow fever vaccination. TCRdb called the 5' RACE reads again in MiXCR, with one record for every CDR3 protein. Of under 300,000 distinct CDR3 sequences listed, 6.5% to 8.5% were seen once; the top ten hold about 0.9%. Sample: CD4+ T cells sorted from PBMCs, taken 15 days after the yellow fever booster vaccination. Receptor source: a man aged 25-45 years who received the YFV17D yellow fever vaccine.

This clonotype was detected a few times. The chain carries TRBV20-1 and TRBJ2-3; either TRBD1 or TRBD2 may fit D (6 bases each). This CDR3 region has 15 residues. Germline-derived CDR1 and CDR2 are DFQATT and SNEGSKA (reference sequence). Trimming removed 4 bases from V and 4 bases from J, with 18 bases in between. CDR3 nucleotide sequence: TGCAGTGCTACAAGGCGGGACAAGGGAGCAGATACGCAGTATTTT. This codes for CSATRRDKGADTQYF.

The gene calls are TRBV20-1 and TRBJ2-1, with D possibly matching TRBD1 (6 bases). The CDR3 is made up of 15 amino acids. CDR1 and CDR2 (germline): DFQATT, SNEGSKA (reference sequence). Trimming removed 3 bases at V and 7 bases at J, with 19 bases between. The CDR3 here is CSASPPTRGPNEQFF. CDR3 DNA sequence: TGCAGTGCTAGTCCCCCTACCAGGGGCCCTAATGAGCAGTTCTTC.

The chain is built from TRBV25-1 and TRBJ1-5, with D perhaps matching TRBD1 (5 bases). V was clipped by 8 bases and J by 2 bases, with 13 bases between them. Germline lookup yields CDR1 MGHDK and CDR2 SYGVNS. This CDR3 spans 14 amino acids. The CDR3 nucleotides read TGTGCCAGCCAGGGTTTCCCTGGCAATCAGCCCCAGCATTTT. Translating gives CASQGFPGNQPQHF.

This clonotype was counted between two and nine times. The chain links TRBV7-2 to TRBJ1-4; D call uncertain. The CDR3 has 14 residues. Trimming removed 5 bases at V and 4 bases at J, with 11 bases between. Germline CDR1 reads SGHTA; CDR2 reads FQGNSA. The chain's CDR3 is CASSLMAYNEKLFF. The CDR3 DNA follows: TGTGCCAGCAGCCTTATGGCCTATAATGAAAAACTGTTTTTT.

There are a few counts of this clonotype. J is TRBJ1-1 and V is TRBV11-2; no clear D. This CDR3 is built from 16 residues. The germline CDR1 and CDR2 sequences are SGHAT and FQNNGV. Trimming cost V 7 bases and J 3 bases, with 21 bases left between them. CDR3 coding DNA: TGTGCCAGCACGAAATTCTATTCGGCGACGGACACTGAAGCTTTCTTT. This codes for CASTKFYSATDTEAFF. Variable domain in full (rest from reference TRBV11-2 and TRBJ1-1): EAGVAQSPRYKIIEKRQSVAFWCNPISGHATLYWYQQILGQGPKLLIQFQNNGVVDDSQLPKDRFSAERLKGVDSTLKIQPAKLEDSAVYLCASTKFYSATDTEAFFGQGTRLTVV.

In this sample, this clonotype turned up a few times. V usage is TRBV20-1 and J usage is TRBJ2-1, with D unclear. The CDR3 length is 12 residues. Germline lookup yields CDR1 DFQATT and CDR2 SNEGSKA (reference sequence). V was trimmed by 5 bases and J by 3 bases, leaving 8 bases between them. CDR3 amino acids: CSAYRFYNEQFF. In DNA, the CDR3 is TGCAGTGCTTATCGCTTCTACAATGAGCAGTTCTTC.

The chain recombines TRBV3-1 with TRBJ2-7; 9 bases are a match to TRBD2. The CDR3 covers 13 residues. Per germline, CDR1 LGHDT and CDR2 YNNKEL (reference sequence). V lost 3 bases, J lost 3 bases, and 0 bases stayed unmatched. The CDR3 sequence is CASSQTSGYEQYF. CDR3 in DNA: TGTGCCAGCAGCCAGACTAGCGGCTACGAGCAGTACTTC.

This clonotype has at least ten counts. This rearrangement joins TRBV5-1 to TRBJ2-1, with D perhaps being TRBD1 or TRBD2 (5 bases each). The V gene lost 2 bases and the J gene lost 2 bases, with 14 bases spanning the gap. From germline, CDR1 is SGHRS and CDR2 YFSETQ. This CDR3 has 16 amino acids. The CDR3 DNA is TGCGCCAGCAGCTTCGAACCCGGGACGCCCTACAATGAGCAGTTCTTC. Amino acid sequence: CASSFEPGTPYNEQFF.

This clonotype was found a few times. The chain joins TRBV7-3 to TRBJ1-6; tentative D call: TRBD1 (5 bases). The germline V and J ends were trimmed by 3 bases and 10 bases, with 13 bases remaining between them. Germline V gene data show CDR1 as SGHTA and CDR2 as FQGTGA. The CDR3 is 14 amino acids. The chain's CDR3 is CASSLTENQSPLHF. The CDR3 nucleotides read TGTGCCAGCAGCTTGACAGAGAACCAATCACCCCTCCACTTT.

V and J are TRBV29-1 and TRBJ2-3; a possible D gene is TRBD2 (6 bases). Per germline, CDR1 SQVTM and CDR2 ANQGSEA. The CDR3 runs to 12 residues. Trimming shortened V by 7 bases and J by 8 bases, and 16 bases separated the two germline ends. In DNA, the CDR3 is TGCAGCGCCGGGACGGGAGCAGGTACGCAGTATTTT. Its protein product is CSAGTGAGTQYF.

This clonotype was detected ten times or more. This chain uses TRBV20-1 with TRBJ1-2; 9 bases agree with TRBD1. Germline V gives CDR1 DFQATT, CDR2 SNEGSKA (reference sequence). The CDR3 has 13 residues. With V trimmed by 8 bases and J by 2 bases, 6 bases remained unmatched. The CDR3 DNA is TGCAGTTGTACAGGGGGCGGGAACTATGGCTACACCTTC. It yields the protein CSCTGGGNYGYTF.

This clonotype has just a few counts. The rearrangement joins TRBV12-3 or TRBV12-4 to TRBJ2-1; TRBD2 agrees at 7 bases. The CDR3 is 17 amino acids. V gave up 8 bases and J gave up 8 bases; unmatched junction bases: 21. The CDR3 loop reads CASGPSPGTNFGHEQFF. Here the CDR3 DNA reads TGTGCCAGCGGCCCCTCCCCCGGGACTAATTTTGGGCATGAGCAGTTCTTC.

This clonotype has more than one count but fewer than ten. J is TRBJ2-7 and V is TRBV14, with 8 nucleotides matching TRBD1. CDR3 length equals 15 residues. CDR1 is SGHDN and CDR2 is FVKESK in the germline V gene. V dropped 4 bases and J dropped 0; count of bases not matched to a gene: 5. The DNA of the CDR3 is TGTGCCAGCAGCCGAAGGACAGGGAGCTCCTACGAGCAGTACTTC. Translated: CASSRRTGSSYEQYF.

The rearrangement uses TRBV3-1 and TRBJ2-3; 7 bases are shared with TRBD1. CDR3 length equals 15 residues. V was pared by 10 bases and J by 0 bases, with 10 bases of the junction left unmatched. Germline V gene lookup returns CDR1 LGHDT and CDR2 YNNKEL (reference sequence). The CDR3 spells CATSQGEWSTDTQYF. The CDR3 region has the DNA TGTGCCACCTCCCAGGGGGAGTGGAGCACAGATACGCAGTATTTT.

Points on this clonotype: The junction does not match germline at one end; this may be a read error. CDR3 nucleotide sequence: TGTGCCAGCAGTTACCAGGCTAGCATCAATCAGCAGTTCTTC. Residues: CASSYQASINQQFF. This chain joins TRBV6-2 or TRBV6-3 and TRBJ2-1, with D maybe TRBD2 (5 bases). Per the germline V gene, CDR1 is MNHEY and CDR2 is SVGEGT. The CDR3 runs 14 residues.